Sequencing of this TCR beta chain was carried out in a study of Graves' ophthalmopathy and Graves' hyperthyroidism. On the study more broadly: Peripheral blood was collected at initial diagnosis, before any treatment.

RNA transcripts were the template, and TCR beta CDR3 regions were amplified from them. Second-round multiplex PCR came after first-round RT-PCR with HTBI primers. TCRdb redid the calling of the multiplex PCR reads with MiXCR, one entry per CDR3 protein. The sample consists of around 600,000 distinct CDR3 sequences, about two fifths of them appearing once. Patients with other autoimmune diseases, uncontrolled infections, pregnancy or lactation were excluded. Sampling 10 ml of fresh peripheral blood provided the PBMCs. CDR3 length: 13 amino acids. Germline V gene lookup returns CDR1 SQVTM and CDR2 ANQGSEA.

This TCR came from an adult man with Graves' ophthalmopathy. What was sequenced was peripheral blood. The rearrangement links TRBV29-1 to TRBJ2-7; D is possibly TRBD2 (7 bases). The J call is in doubt because the DNA end fits TRBJ2-1 better. The chain's CDR3 is CSAYSRGGNEQFF. For the CDR3, the DNA is TGCAGCGCCTATTCAAGGGGGGGGAATGAGCAGTTCTTC.